This TCR beta chain was observed in a study of T-cell reconstitution after alpha-beta-depleted transplantation in children. Preparation of the TCRbeta library was carried out with unique molecular identifiers. Each CDR3 protein gets one entry after TCRdb re-called the PCR reads with MiXCR. The table includes some 390,000 distinct CDR3 sequences, roughly 20% detected once. This clonotype was observed a few times. The length of the CDR3 is 15 residues. V lost 3 bases and J lost 5, with 16 bases in between. CDR1 and CDR2 (germline): MDHEN, SYDVKM. The sequence was obtained from a human donor who donated a stem cell graft to a child with acute myeloid leukemia. The rearrangement links TRBV28 to TRBJ2-5; D is perhaps TRBD2 (6 bases). This specimen was PBMCs from the stem cell graft donor, taken from the stem cell graft. CDR3 protein: CASSFRGGWGETQYF. The CDR3 bases are TGTGCCAGCAGTTTTCGAGGAGGGTGGGGGGAGACCCAGTACTTC.